The subject of this entry is one TCR beta chain. These data are taken from a study of CD8 T cells in Susac syndrome. RNA amounts of roughly 0.5 to 1 ug underwent reverse transcription with random hexamers. The amplification used immunoSEQ multiplex PCR on TCR beta CDR3; it spanned 54 Vbeta and 13 Jbeta. TCRdb used MiXCR to reprocess the immunoSEQ multiplex PCR reads, holding one entry per CDR3 protein. The sample consists of around 200,000 distinct CDR3 sequences, roughly 94% of them appearing once. The TCR sequence derives from a human donor with multiple sclerosis. Sequencing used CD4+ T cells from PBMCs.

CDR3 loop: CASKAGASYNSPLHF. CDR3 nucleotide sequence: TGTGCCAGCAAAGCAGGGGCATCCTATAATTCACCCCTCCACTTT. V is TRBV12-3 or TRBV12-4 and J is TRBJ1-6; maybe TRBD1 (6 bases). The CDR3 covers 15 residues. V lost 7 bases, J lost 1 base, and 11 bases lay in between.